Listed below are T cell receptor beta chains from one sample, sequenced in a study of patients and donors after allogeneic stem cell transplantation. TCRdb passed the RT-PCR reads through MiXCR, listing each CDR3 protein once. The sample records about 40,000 distinct CDR3 sequences, more than 30% being singletons. Sequenced sample: blood, either unsorted or a sorted T cell fraction (not recorded which). All receptors come from a human donor who was either an allogeneic HSCT recipient or a stem cell or donor lymphocyte infusion donor (not recorded which). It is not recorded whose cells these are; they may come from a transplant donor. CDR3s leave out the opening cysteine and the closing phenylalanine or tryptophan. The D gene is left open where the match is weak.

TRBV6-5	TRBD1	TRBJ2-7	ASSYGQDNYEQY
TRBV3-1	NA	TRBJ2-2	ASSQALAGELF
TRBV20-1	TRBD1	TRBJ1-5	SAGTGEKNQPQH
TRBV7-6	NA	TRBJ2-7	ASSLEHSSQSSYEQY
TRBV10-3	NA	TRBJ2-7	AISEKGFEDGRYEQY
TRBV5-1	NA	TRBJ2-1	ASSLDLSGGYNEQF
TRBV3-1	NA	TRBJ2-7	ASSQAESEQY
TRBV28	TRBD2	TRBJ2-1	ASSRLAVEQF
TRBV20-1	NA	TRBJ1-5	SARDRLSSNQPQH
TRBV25-1	NA	TRBJ1-1	ASSEYPPWGGANTEAF
TRBV5-1	NA	TRBJ2-1	ASSLAPGGASGGLNEQF
TRBV9	NA	TRBJ2-3	ASSSGPNTDTQY
TRBV20-1	TRBD1	TRBJ1-5	SAVGQGARQPQH
TRBV5-1	NA	TRBJ1-4	ASSPWGGDEKLF
TRBV29-1	NA	TRBJ2-1	SVERLGGEQF
TRBV12-3/TRBV12-4	TRBD2	TRBJ2-3	ASSSPSSGDTDTQY
TRBV7-9	NA	TRBJ1-1	ASSTLDRMNTEAF
TRBV29-1	NA	TRBJ1-2	SVEERGATGGYGYT
TRBV7-9	TRBD2	TRBJ2-7	ASSFQLAGFYEQY
TRBV19	NA	TRBJ2-7	ASSYEQY
TRBV20-1	NA	TRBJ1-5	SASVPGLMVQPQH
TRBV7-2	NA	TRBJ1-2	ASSLVLGAGYT
TRBV20-1	NA	TRBJ1-4	SARDGTTEKLF
TRBV4-3	TRBD1	TRBJ1-6	ASSTRQGTSPLH
TRBV7-9	NA	TRBJ1-2	ASSLQRYGYT
TRBV7-9	TRBD2	TRBJ2-3	ASIGEAGVTDTQY
TRBV20-1	NA	TRBJ2-4	SAPSARRVDIQY
TRBV27	TRBD1	TRBJ1-5	ASGLDRGHNQPQH
TRBV6-2/TRBV6-3	TRBD1	TRBJ2-7	ASSYSKRQGPYEQY
TRBV12-3/TRBV12-4	TRBD2	TRBJ2-1	ASSTSGGYNEQF
TRBV25-1	NA	TRBJ2-7	ASSEYSSWVYEQY
TRBV28	NA	TRBJ1-3	ASSLSGDTIY
TRBV12-3/TRBV12-4	NA	TRBJ2-2	ASSLAANTGELF
TRBV13	NA	TRBJ2-5	ASSLVPTGEETQY
TRBV28	NA	TRBJ2-7	ASSLGNRDEQY
TRBV20-1	TRBD1	TRBJ2-2	SAPRTGANTGELF
TRBV7-3	NA	TRBJ2-1	ASSRTERWDNEQF
TRBV9	TRBD2	TRBJ2-2	ASSAGLAGAGGELF
TRBV7-2	NA	TRBJ2-5	ASSSAGNGRKETQY
TRBV20-1	TRBD2	TRBJ2-7	SAPTSGSYEQY
TRBV6-5	NA	TRBJ2-1	ASSPLSDNEQF
TRBV7-7	NA	TRBJ1-1	ASSKDSGKKLF
TRBV12-3/TRBV12-4	TRBD1	TRBJ1-2	ASRDFRDRGGYT